This T cell receptor beta chain derives from a study of T cell repertoires in cytomegalovirus infection. Background on the study: Use of recently identified HLA-C-restricted and well-studied HLA-B-restricted CMV epitopes was part of the study. The public TCR beta signatures pointed to both CMV infection and matching HLA type.

TCRdb itself ran the reads through MiXCR, one entry per CDR3 protein. Counted here are more than 300,000 distinct CDR3 sequences, roughly 34% occurring once; the ten biggest clones make up roughly 14%. Regarding this clonotype: The antigen is undetermined.

Unmatched junction bases numbered 8, after V lost 3 bases and J lost 4 bases. CDR3 length: 15 residues. Findings and caveats of the study: HLA-C-restricted CMV-specific TCR beta clonotypes were dominant in the ex vivo response. Based on cumulative public TCR beta family frequency, carriers of CMV plus the relevant HLA were identified.

The chain is built from TRBV23-1 and TRBJ2-7; 8 nucleotides align to TRBD1. TRBV23-1 is an ORF, with its function uncertain. This TCR was sampled from a human donor in good health (CMV status not recorded). Some clones in this sample may be carry-over from other donors' samples. Here the sequenced sample was cultured PBMCs, taken from culture after CMV antigen stimulation. CDR3 in DNA: TGCGCCAGCAGTCAGGGCCTCCGACAGGGGTACGAGCAGTACTTC. Translated: CASSQGLRQGYEQYF.